These T cell receptor beta chains were read from a single sample in a study of cytomegalovirus exposure and HLA in healthy donors. Here immunoSEQ multiplex PCR was the method, and the copy in TCRdb shows in-frame clones only, minus some. The sample holds some 170,000 clones, around 88% seen once. Sequenced material: PBMCs. All receptors derive from a woman between 25 and 40 years old in good health and CMV-seronegative. The CDR3 runs from the conserved cysteine through the conserved F or W. A D gene is named only where the DNA matches it firmly. Size values are once, few and many counts, or a class for expanded clones, and some rows have none.

size: .
J: TRBJ1-2
D: .
V: TRBV7-2
DNA: TGTGCCAGCAGCTTAATGGACTATGTCTACACCTTC
CDR3: CASSLMDYVYTF

size: .
J: TRBJ1-5
D: .
V: TRBV6-1
DNA: TGTGCCAGCAGGGTCCGGATGGGAGATCAGCCCCAGCATTTT
CDR3: CASRVRMGDQPQHF

size: .
J: TRBJ2-2
D: TRBD2
V: TRBV4-3
DNA: TGCGCCAGCAGCCACCATCACGGGGGGGCCAATAGGAGGGGGGAGCTGTTTTTT
CDR3: CASSHHHGGANRRGELFF

size: once
J: TRBJ2-3
D: .
V: TRBV29-1
DNA: TGCAGCGTTGATGGCAGGGGGAGGGATACGCAGTATTTT
CDR3: CSVDGRGRDTQYF

size: .
J: TRBJ2-4
D: TRBD1
V: TRBV27
DNA: TGTGCCAGCAGTTCCTGGACAGGATTAGCCAAAAACATTCAGTACTTC
CDR3: CASSSWTGLAKNIQYF

size: .
J: TRBJ1-4
D: TRBD1
V: TRBV5-1
DNA: TGCGCCAGCAAATTACAGGGGGCAACTAATGAAAAACTGTTTTTT
CDR3: CASKLQGATNEKLFF

size: .
J: TRBJ2-3
D: .
V: TRBV29-1
DNA: TGCAGCGTTGAAAAGAGGGGGACAGATACGCAGTATTTT
CDR3: CSVEKRGTDTQYF

size: .
J: TRBJ1-1
D: TRBD1
V: TRBV9
DNA: TGTGCCAGCAGCGTAGGACGGGGACAGGGTCTAGGCGCTGAAGCTTTCTTT
CDR3: CASSVGRGQGLGAEAFF

size: .
J: TRBJ1-4
D: .
V: TRBV5-4
DNA: TGTGCCAGCAGCACCGGGACATCGGATGAAAAACTGTTTTTT
CDR3: CASSTGTSDEKLFF

size: .
J: TRBJ2-7
D: .
V: TRBV27
DNA: TGTGCCAGCAGCCAAGGAGGGACAGCCTTTTACGAGCAGTACTTC
CDR3: CASSQGGTAFYEQYF

size: .
J: TRBJ1-4
D: TRBD1
V: TRBV25-1
DNA: TGTGCCAGCAGTGAGTCCAGGGGGCAAAATGAAAAACTGTTTTTT
CDR3: CASSESRGQNEKLFF

size: .
J: TRBJ2-1
D: TRBD2
V: TRBV10-2
DNA: TGCGCCAGCAGTGATAGCGGGGGCGTTCACAATGAGCAGTTCTTC
CDR3: CASSDSGGVHNEQFF

size: .
J: TRBJ2-3
D: TRBD2
V: TRBV5-6
DNA: TGTGCCAGCAGCTTGACTAGCGTGGATACGCAGTATTTT
CDR3: CASSLTSVDTQYF

size: few
J: TRBJ1-4
D: TRBD1
V: TRBV2
DNA: TGTGCCAGCGGTACTCCCGGGACAGGGGTTGAAAAACTGTTTTTT
CDR3: CASGTPGTGVEKLFF

size: .
J: TRBJ2-5
D: TRBD2
V: TRBV9
DNA: TGTGCCAGCAGCCCAGGGACTAGCGGACTCCAAGAGACCCAGTACTTC
CDR3: CASSPGTSGLQETQYF

size: .
J: TRBJ2-7
D: TRBD1
V: TRBV6-1
DNA: TGTGCCAGCAGTGAATTGGGACAGGGGGCCTACGAGCAGTACTTC
CDR3: CASSELGQGAYEQYF

size: .
J: TRBJ2-7
D: .
V: TRBV4-3
DNA: TGCGCCAGCAGCCAAGATCCTGCCACCTACGAGCAGTACTTC
CDR3: CASSQDPATYEQYF

size: .
J: TRBJ2-4
D: TRBD1
V: TRBV5-4
DNA: TGTGCCAGCAGCCCGGGACAGGGGAGGAACATTCAGTACTTC
CDR3: CASSPGQGRNIQYF

size: .
J: TRBJ2-7
D: .
V: TRBV7-9
DNA: TGTGCCAGCAGCTCCCAGGCGTACGAGCAGTACTTC
CDR3: CASSSQAYEQYF

size: .
J: TRBJ1-1
D: .
V: TRBV7-9
DNA: TGTGCCAGCAGCTCCCAAGACTTCCGAGGGACTGAAGCTTTCTTT
CDR3: CASSSQDFRGTEAFF

size: .
J: TRBJ2-2
D: TRBD1
V: TRBV7-9
DNA: TGTGCCAGCAGCTCGAGTAAGGGGGCAAACACCGGGGAGCTGTTTTTT
CDR3: CASSSSKGANTGELFF

size: once
J: TRBJ2-5
D: .
V: TRBV7-9
DNA: TGTGCCAGCAGCCCCCTCCAGGGGGGGACCCAGTACTTC
CDR3: CASSPLQGGTQYF

size: .
J: TRBJ1-5
D: .
V: TRBV10-1
DNA: TGCGCCAGCAGAAAGACAGGTGATAGCAATCAGCCCCAGCATTTT
CDR3: CASRKTGDSNQPQHF

size: .
J: TRBJ2-7
D: TRBD2
V: TRBV7-2
DNA: TGTGCCAGCAGCTTAAGATGGACTAGCACCTACGAGCAGTACTTC
CDR3: CASSLRWTSTYEQYF

size: .
J: TRBJ1-1
D: TRBD1
V: TRBV6-1
DNA: TGTGCCGCCGACAGGGTTGGTGAAGCTTTCTTT
CDR3: CAADRVGEAFF

size: once
J: TRBJ2-1
D: .
V: TRBV6-1
DNA: TGTGCCAGCAGCCCTGAAAGGGGGTACAATGAGCAGTTCTTC
CDR3: CASSPERGYNEQFF

size: .
J: TRBJ1-1
D: TRBD1
V: TRBV5-1
DNA: TGCGCCAGCAGCTTGGATAGGACAGGGGTCGGGAACACTGAAGCTTTCTTT
CDR3: CASSLDRTGVGNTEAFF

size: .
J: TRBJ2-1
D: .
V: TRBV7-6
DNA: TGTGCCAGCAGCTTTACACAGGAATCCTACAATGAGCAGTTCTTC
CDR3: CASSFTQESYNEQFF

size: .
J: TRBJ2-3
D: .
V: TRBV7-8
DNA: TGTGCCAGCAGCCCCCCAGCGACTATTACAGATACGCAGTATTTT
CDR3: CASSPPATITDTQYF

size: .
J: TRBJ1-4
D: .
V: TRBV30
DNA: TGTGCCTGGAGTGTTATCCAGGGTGAAAAACTGTTTTTT
CDR3: CAWSVIQGEKLFF

size: .
J: TRBJ2-5
D: .
V: TRBV5-1
DNA: TGCGCCAGCAGCTTGGGGACTGAAGAGACCCAGTACTTC
CDR3: CASSLGTEETQYF

size: .
J: TRBJ1-2
D: TRBD1
V: TRBV5-1
DNA: TGCGCCAGCAGCCTCCGCTCGGACAGGACCCAAGCCTCTAACTATGGCTACACCTTC
CDR3: CASSLRSDRTQASNYGYTF

size: few
J: TRBJ2-2
D: TRBD1
V: TRBV5-1
DNA: TGCGCCAGCAGCTTGGCCAGAGACAGGGGAATGTTTTTT
CDR3: CASSLARDRGMFF

size: .
J: TRBJ2-1
D: TRBD2
V: TRBV19
DNA: TGTGCCAGTAGTACCCCCGCTGGGACTAGCGTCTACAATGAGCAGTTCTTC
CDR3: CASSTPAGTSVYNEQFF

size: .
J: TRBJ1-2
D: .
V: TRBV19
DNA: TGTGCCAGCCGTGGGGACACCTATGGCTACACCTTC
CDR3: CASRGDTYGYTF

size: .
J: TRBJ2-3
D: .
V: TRBV7-3
DNA: TGTGCCAGCAGCTATAAGAGGGGACTGACAGATACGCAGTATTTT
CDR3: CASSYKRGLTDTQYF

size: .
J: TRBJ2-4
D: .
V: TRBV6-5
DNA: TGTGCCAGCAGTTACCGGCCCTTGGGAGGAAACATTCAGTACTTC
CDR3: CASSYRPLGGNIQYF

size: .
J: TRBJ2-1
D: TRBD2
V: TRBV9
DNA: TGTGCCAGCAGCGTAGGTGGGGGGGGCTACAATGAGCAGTTCTTC
CDR3: CASSVGGGGYNEQFF

size: few
J: TRBJ2-6
D: .
V: TRBV7-2
DNA: TGTGCCAGCAGCTTAGTGGTACGGTCCTCTGGGGCCAACGTCCTGACTTTC
CDR3: CASSLVVRSSGANVLTF

size: .
J: TRBJ2-1
D: TRBD1
V: TRBV19
DNA: TGTGCCAGTACCGCGGGGGACAGGGTCAATGAGCAGTTCTTC
CDR3: CASTAGDRVNEQFF

size: .
J: TRBJ2-5
D: TRBD1
V: TRBV6-5
DNA: TGTGCCAGCAGCTACGACAGGGGGCGGGGAGAGACCCAGTACTTC
CDR3: CASSYDRGRGETQYF

size: .
J: TRBJ2-3
D: .
V: TRBV7-6
DNA: TGTGCCAGCAGCTTAGCGCAGGCGGGGACAGATACGCAGTATTTT
CDR3: CASSLAQAGTDTQYF

size: .
J: TRBJ1-2
D: .
V: TRBV18
DNA: TGTGCCAGCTCACCTCCAGGGAGGAGCTACACCTTC
CDR3: CASSPPGRSYTF

size: .
J: TRBJ1-2
D: .
V: TRBV29-1
DNA: TGCAGCGTTGAAGGCCCTGACAGCTTATATGGCTACACCTTC
CDR3: CSVEGPDSLYGYTF

size: .
J: TRBJ1-1
D: .
V: TRBV28
DNA: TGTGCCAGCAGTTTGTTGCGCACTGAAGCTTTCTTT
CDR3: CASSLLRTEAFF

size: .
J: TRBJ1-2
D: .
V: TRBV9
DNA: TGTGCCAGCAGCGTAACAGGTGTTTCTGATGGCTACACCTTC
CDR3: CASSVTGVSDGYTF

size: few
J: TRBJ1-5
D: .
V: TRBV4-1
DNA: TGCGCCAGCAGCCAAGAGGGAGGGGGGACATTTCAGCCCCAGCATTTT
CDR3: CASSQEGGGTFQPQHF

size: .
J: TRBJ2-3
D: .
V: TRBV5-5
DNA: TGTGCCAGCAAAGACGGCCTAACTAAGGCAGATACGCAGTATTTT
CDR3: CASKDGLTKADTQYF

size: .
J: TRBJ2-1
D: TRBD1
V: TRBV6-1
DNA: TGTGCCAGCAGTTTGGACAGGGGGCTTTACAATGAGCAGTTCTTC
CDR3: CASSLDRGLYNEQFF

size: .
J: TRBJ2-3
D: TRBD2
V: TRBV9
DNA: TGTGCCAGCAGCGTAGCGGGGGGTACGCAGTATTTT
CDR3: CASSVAGGTQYF

size: .
J: TRBJ2-7
D: .
V: TRBV7-8
DNA: TGTGCCAGCAGCCCTAGAGACCCTTCGGGGTCCGGCGAGCAGTACTTC
CDR3: CASSPRDPSGSGEQYF

size: once
J: TRBJ1-2
D: .
V: TRBV4-3
DNA: TGCGCCAGCAGCCAAGGGGGACAAAATAACTATGGCTACACCTTC
CDR3: CASSQGGQNNYGYTF

size: .
J: TRBJ1-2
D: .
V: TRBV25-1
DNA: TGTGCCAGCAGTGAATGGGAGGGAGGCGGCTACACCTTC
CDR3: CASSEWEGGGYTF

size: .
J: TRBJ2-1
D: TRBD2
V: TRBV7-2
DNA: TGTGCCAGCAGCCCGCGGGGGATATCCTACAATGAGCAGTTCTTC
CDR3: CASSPRGISYNEQFF

size: .
J: TRBJ1-1
D: .
V: TRBV19
DNA: TGTGCCAGTAGTATGGAGGGGCCGCCATTCATGAACACTGAAGCTTTCTTT
CDR3: CASSMEGPPFMNTEAFF

size: once
J: TRBJ1-3
D: TRBD1
V: TRBV15
DNA: TGTGCCACCAGCAGATCCCAGGGGGCGCGCGGAAACACCATATATTTT
CDR3: CATSRSQGARGNTIYF

size: .
J: TRBJ2-2
D: TRBD1
V: TRBV14
DNA: TGTGCCAGCAGCCGACAGGGGGCGAACACCGGGGAGCTGTTTTTT
CDR3: CASSRQGANTGELFF

size: few
J: TRBJ1-2
D: TRBD1
V: TRBV6-6
DNA: TGTGCCAGCACCTCGACAGGGACGGGGTATGGCTACACCTTC
CDR3: CASTSTGTGYGYTF

size: once
J: TRBJ2-7
D: .
V: TRBV27
DNA: TGTGCCTCTCAGGCGGGGTCATCGCCGGGCGAGCAGTACTTC
CDR3: CASQAGSSPGEQYF